The T cell receptor beta chain under discussion was sequenced for a study of blood T cell repertoires in COVID-19. Overall study context: The samples span acute and convalescent COVID-19 from the United States, Italy and Spain. From T cells, B-cell-depleted T cells, or PBMCs came the material, which was cDNA or gDNA.

How the authors handled the data: Estimation of nucleated cell counts relied on the amplification of reference gene primers. Method: immunoSEQ multiplex PCR; TCRdb's copy keeps in-frame clones and lacks some. Clonal size and the V and J genes are those of that table, whereas D and trimming came from the DNA. The sample includes some 22,000 clones, around 86% of them seen just once. This CDR3 has 14 amino acids. V dropped 3 bases and J dropped 5 bases, with 14 bases sitting between them. Germline assignment: CDR1 LNHDA and CDR2 SQIVND (reference sequence). The chain joins TRBV19 to TRBJ2-7; D is ambiguous. Sequencing was done on a sample of peripheral blood. The TCR comes from a human donor with active COVID-19. The donor label of this sample is uncertain. The CDR3 loop reads CASSIGTEPHEQYF. CDR3 nucleotides: TGTGCCAGTAGTATCGGCACAGAGCCCCACGAGCAGTACTTC.